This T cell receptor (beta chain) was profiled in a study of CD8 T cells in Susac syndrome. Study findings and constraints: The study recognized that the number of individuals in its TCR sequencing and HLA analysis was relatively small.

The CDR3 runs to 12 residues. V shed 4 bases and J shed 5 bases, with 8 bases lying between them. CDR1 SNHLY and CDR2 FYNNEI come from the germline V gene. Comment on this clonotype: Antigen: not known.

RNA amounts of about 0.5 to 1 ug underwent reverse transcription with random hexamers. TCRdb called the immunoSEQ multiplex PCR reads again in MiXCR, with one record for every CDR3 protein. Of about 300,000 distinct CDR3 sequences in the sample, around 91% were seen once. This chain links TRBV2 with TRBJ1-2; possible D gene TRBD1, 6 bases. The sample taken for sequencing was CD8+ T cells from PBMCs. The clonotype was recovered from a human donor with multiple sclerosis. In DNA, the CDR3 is TGTGCCAGCAGTGGGGGGGCTTATGGCTACACCTTC. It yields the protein CASSGGAYGYTF.